One and the same sample provided the 24 T cell receptor beta chains below, sequenced in a study of T cell repertoires in cytomegalovirus infection. No antigen is known for these receptors. TCRdb re-called the reads through MiXCR, storing one row per CDR3 protein. The repertoire holds 100,000 or so distinct CDR3 sequences, roughly 41% seen once, with around 74% in the top ten. The sequencing here drew on CD8+ T cells from cultured PBMCs, taken from culture after CMV antigen stimulation. These receptors originate from a human donor in good health (CMV status not recorded). Some clones in this sample may be carry-over from other donors' samples.

This clonotype was counted many times. V usage is TRBV20-1 and J usage is TRBJ2-5, with 13 bases lining up with TRBD2. This CDR3 region has 15 residues. The germline gives CDR1 DFQATT, CDR2 SNEGSKA (reference sequence). V was clipped by 4 bases and J by 3 bases; unmatched bases: 5. This chain's CDR3 is CSAIPGTSGEETQYF. The CDR3 DNA sequence: TGCAGTGCTATTCCCGGGACTAGCGGGGAAGAGACCCAGTACTTC.

The rearrangement links TRBV9 to TRBJ2-5; D remains ambiguous. The CDR3 contains 14 residues. Germline lookup yields CDR1 SGDLS and CDR2 YYNGEE. V dropped 3 bases and J dropped 7 bases, with 16 bases sitting between them. DNA of the CDR3: TGTGCCAGCAGCGAATACGTCGCTTCGGGGACCCAGTACTTC. Its translation: CASSEYVASGTQYF. Variable domain in full (rest from reference TRBV9 and TRBJ2-5): DSGVTQTPKHLITATGQRVTLRCSPRSGDLSVYWYQQSLDQGLQFLIQYYNGEERAKGNILERFSAQQFPDLHSELNLSSLELGDSALYFCASSEYVASGTQYFGPGTRLLVL.

This clonotype appeared a few times. This chain joins TRBV5-6 and TRBJ2-7; no clear D gene. There are 14 residues in the CDR3. Trimming removed 0 bases at V and 2 bases at J, with 9 bases between. Germline CDR1 is SGHDT and CDR2 is YYEEEE. The CDR3 DNA follows: TGTGCCAGCAGCTTGGCCGGTACAGCCTACGAGCAGTACTTC. Translation: CASSLAGTAYEQYF. Using reference TRBV5-6 and TRBJ2-7 for the parts outside the CDR3, the full variable domain is DAGVTQSPTHLIKTRGQQVTLRCSPKSGHDTVSWYQQALGQGPQFIFQYYEEEERQRGNFPDRFSGHQFPNYSSELNVNALLLGDSALYLCASSLAGTAYEQYFGPGTRLTVT.

The chain couples TRBV27 to TRBJ2-7, with 10 bases fitting TRBD1. Per germline, CDR1 MNHEY and CDR2 SMNVEV (reference sequence). The CDR3 has 16 residues. J was trimmed by 2 bases and V by 4 bases; bases with no gene match: 8. CDR3 in amino acids: CASSWDRGEFAYEQYF. DNA of the CDR3: TGTGCCAGCAGTTGGGACAGGGGAGAGTTCGCCTACGAGCAGTACTTC.

The rearrangement uses TRBV15 and TRBJ2-5, with 8 bases aligning to TRBD1. The J segment lost 4 bases and the V segment lost 0 bases, leaving 4 bases of the junction unmatched. CDR3 length: 15 amino acids. Germline-derived CDR1 and CDR2 are LNHNV and YYDKDF (reference sequence). This CDR3 is CATSREQGAGETQYF. The CDR3, as DNA: TGTGCCACCAGCAGAGAGCAGGGGGCGGGAGAGACCCAGTACTTC.

This sequence joins TRBV7-6 and TRBJ2-1; the match to TRBD1 covers 9 bases. Germline V gives CDR1 SGHVS, CDR2 FNYEAQ. The trim removed 5 bases at V and 9 bases at J, leaving 5 bases unmatched. This CDR3 comprises 13 residues. The CDR3, as DNA: TGTGCCAGCAGCCCTGACAGGGGGGTTGAGCAGTTCTTC. Amino acids: CASSPDRGVEQFF.

This clonotype has a single count. This is likely a read error, given that the CDR3 carries no conserved phenylalanine or tryptophan at its end. The rearrangement joins TRBV6-5 to TRBJ2-4; unclear D gene. The length of the CDR3 is 17 residues. Trimming left V 4 bases short and J 2 bases short, with 18 bases between. The V gene's germline CDR1 is MNHEY and CDR2 SVGAGI. Here the CDR3 reads CASSSLLVGRTKNIQYL. The DNA for the CDR3 is TGTGCCAGCAGTTCCCTCTTGGTAGGGCGTACCAAAAACATTCAGTACTTG.

The CDR3 is CASSLLEEETQYF. The CDR3 DNA is TGTGCCAGCAGTTTACTGGAGGAGGAGACCCAGTACTTC. V and J are TRBV27 and TRBJ2-5, with D possibly TRBD2 on 5 matching bases. CDR1 is MNHEY and CDR2 is SMNVEV in the germline V gene (reference sequence). V was pared by 2 bases and J by 5 bases, with 9 bases between. This CDR3 region has 13 residues.

This clonotype was recorded a few times. The chain carries TRBV12-3 or TRBV12-4 and TRBJ1-2; D is uncertain. Trimming cost V 4 bases and J 4 bases, with 16 bases left between them. The CDR3 length is 15 residues. CDR3 nucleotides: TGTGCCAGCAGTTCAGCCTGGTGGTCGGGCTATGGCTACACCTTC. Residues: CASSSAWWSGYGYTF.

The chain combines TRBV4-1 with TRBJ1-2; D uncertain. Trimming stripped 0 bases from V and 4 bases from J, with 12 bases between. CDR3 length: 15 residues. The germline gives CDR1 MGHRA, CDR2 YSYEKL. The CDR3 protein is CASSQDLTATYGYTF. CDR3 DNA: TGCGCCAGCAGCCAAGATCTCACAGCCACCTATGGCTACACCTTC.

This chain uses TRBV19 with TRBJ2-1; possibly TRBD1 for D (6 bases). In germline, CDR1 is LNHDA, CDR2 SQIVND (reference sequence). This CDR3 has 15 amino acids. The V gene lost 4 bases and the J gene lost 2 bases, with 12 bases spanning the gap. The CDR3 DNA reads TGTGCCAGTAGTACCGGGACACAGGCCTACAATGAGCAGTTCTTC. Translation gives CASSTGTQAYNEQFF. The variable domain in full, completed from reference TRBV19 and TRBJ2-1, reads DGGITQSPKYLFRKEGQNVTLSCEQNLNHDAMYWYRQDPGQGLRLIYYSQIVNDFQKGDIAEGYSVSREKKESFPLTVTSAQKNPTAFYLCASSTGTQAYNEQFFGPGTRLTVL.

This clonotype was seen many times. The chain uses TRBV7-2 and TRBJ2-2, with D unresolved. The germline V gene encodes CDR1 SGHTA and CDR2 FQGNSA. The germline V and J ends were trimmed by 5 bases and 4 bases, with 8 bases remaining between them. The CDR3 sequence is 13 residues long. CDR3 loop: CASSPPGTGELFF. The DNA of the CDR3 is TGTGCCAGCAGCCCTCCCGGCACCGGGGAGCTGTTTTTT.

This clonotype has just a few counts. V and J are TRBV12-3 or TRBV12-4 and TRBJ2-7; D ambiguous. The CDR3 spans 14 residues. Trimming took off 4 bases at V and 2 bases at J, with 12 bases between the two ends. As DNA, the CDR3 is TGTGCCAGCAGTTCGGTCGCAAGGACCTACGAGCAGTACTTC. This gives the protein CASSSVARTYEQYF.

This rearrangement joins TRBV7-4 to TRBJ2-1, with 9 bases fitting TRBD1. The CDR3 is made up of 16 amino acids. With 6 bases clipped from V and 1 base from J, the junction kept 7 bases outside the gene matches. Germline lookup yields CDR1 SGHVT and CDR2 SQSDAQ. The CDR3 nucleotides read TGTGCCAGCAGTTTTGGACAGGGGAAATCCTACAATGAGCAGTTCTTC. Translating gives CASSFGQGKSYNEQFF.

V usage is TRBV9 and J usage is TRBJ1-1, with 10 bases that match TRBD1. The V gene end was trimmed by 4 bases and the J gene end by 11 bases; junction bases not matched to a gene: 8. CDR3 length equals 13 residues. CDR1 is SGDLS and CDR2 is YYNGEE in the germline V gene. CDR3 region: CASSSRQGADAFF. The CDR3 bases are TGTGCCAGCAGCTCCAGACAGGGGGCAGACGCTTTCTTT. The full variable domain, with the rest looked up from reference TRBV9 and TRBJ1-1, is DSGVTQTPKHLITATGQRVTLRCSPRSGDLSVYWYQQSLDQGLQFLIQYYNGEERAKGNILERFSAQQFPDLHSELNLSSLELGDSALYFCASSSRQGADAFFGQGTRLTVV.

This chain links TRBV2 with TRBJ2-1, with 11 bases lining up with TRBD2. The CDR3 length is 15 residues. Germline values: CDR1 SNHLY, CDR2 FYNNEI. The junction had 7 bases not matched to a gene; V was cut back by 3 bases and J by 9 bases. The DNA of the CDR3 is TGTGCCAGCAGTGAGGTAGCGGGGGGGTCCCGTGAGCAGTTCTTC. Its protein product is CASSEVAGGSREQFF.

The chain recombines TRBV7-2 with TRBJ1-4; the D is unclear. V was cut by 1 base and J by 8 bases, with 17 bases left in between. The germline CDR1 and CDR2 sequences are SGHTA and FQGNSA. There are 16 residues in the CDR3. CDR3 nucleotides: TGTGCCAGCAGCTTAGGGCAATTCCAACTAGAAGAAAAACTGTTTTTT. The encoded protein is CASSLGQFQLEEKLFF.

There are a few counts of this clonotype. This chain uses TRBV27 with TRBJ1-1, with a tentative D call TRBD1 (6 bases). The V gene's germline CDR1 is MNHEY and CDR2 SMNVEV (reference sequence). This CDR3 contains 14 residues. V was cut by 4 bases and J by 6 bases, with 15 bases left in between. The CDR3 loop reads CASSSQTGSAEAFF. CDR3 sequence (DNA): TGTGCCAGCAGTTCCCAGACAGGATCCGCTGAAGCTTTCTTT.

This clonotype has just a few counts. The rearrangement uses TRBV4-2 and TRBJ2-7; D is uncertain. Trimming left V 0 bases short and J 3 bases short, with 6 bases between. Germline CDR1 LGHNA, CDR2 YNFKEQ. The CDR3 covers 13 residues. The CDR3, as DNA: TGTGCCAGCAGCCAAGAACACAGCTACGAGCAGTACTTC. Its translation: CASSQEHSYEQYF.

This clonotype has just a few counts. Here the CDR3 reads CASSWQTSVVETQYF. For the CDR3, the DNA is TGTGCCAGCAGCTGGCAGACTAGCGTGGTGGAGACCCAGTACTTC. The chain is built from TRBV5-6 and TRBJ2-5; 8 nucleotides align to TRBD2. In germline, CDR1 is SGHDT, CDR2 YYEEEE. V gave up 3 bases and J gave up 5 bases; unmatched junction bases: 9. This CDR3 contains 15 residues.

There are many counts of this clonotype. This chain connects TRBV7-2 to TRBJ1-1; a weak D match, TRBD1 (5 bases). This CDR3 contains 19 residues. The ends were cut back, 4 bases at V and 0 bases at J, with 24 bases in the middle. Germline CDR1 SGHTA, CDR2 FQGNSA. In DNA form, the CDR3 reads TGTGCCAGCAGCTCCCGTTCAGGGATAATCTCCAATATGAACACTGAAGCTTTCTTT. As protein: CASSSRSGIISNMNTEAFF.

The V gene is TRBV7-4, the J gene TRBJ1-2; maybe TRBD1 (5 bases). Trimming pared 5 bases from V and 8 bases from J, leaving 24 bases between. The germline V gene has CDR1 SGHVT and CDR2 SQSDAQ. This CDR3 contains 16 residues. The CDR3 DNA follows: TGTGCCAGCAGCCGTACCCCCGCAGGGTTTCGGTTGGGCTACACCTTC. Its translation is CASSRTPAGFRLGYTF.

This clonotype was found many times. The chain joins TRBV20-1 to TRBJ2-7; D remains unclear. V lost 5 bases and J lost 2, with 19 bases in between. Germline V gene lookup returns CDR1 DFQATT and CDR2 SNEGSKA (reference sequence). CDR3 length equals 15 residues. The chain's CDR3 is CSAPTAQSMTYEQYF. The CDR3 coding sequence is TGCAGTGCTCCAACGGCACAGTCCATGACCTACGAGCAGTACTTC.

The sample holds a few counts of this clonotype. The rearrangement joins TRBV20-1 to TRBJ1-5, with a weak D call TRBD1 (6 bases). V gave up 2 bases and J gave up 0 bases, with 17 bases separating them. The CDR3 consists of 17 residues. The V gene's germline CDR1 is DFQATT and CDR2 SNEGSKA (reference sequence). CDR3: CSARSTPRQVSNQPQHF. CDR3 DNA: TGCAGTGCTAGATCCACACCCCGACAGGTTAGCAATCAGCCCCAGCATTTT.